This T cell receptor beta chain stems from a study of blood T cells in healthy people across ages. Overall study findings and caveats: Researchers deemed the diversity estimates from one million T cells underestimates. TCR beta diversity per million T cells fell roughly linearly with age.

The CDR3 totals 16 residues. Germline values: CDR1 DFQATT, CDR2 SNEGSKA (reference sequence). The junction had 22 bases not matched to a gene; V was cut back by 6 bases and J by 11 bases. A second PCR, run for 7 to 11 cycles, used a sample-barcoded 5' primer plus a J-beta primer mix. TCRdb called the 5' RACE reads again in MiXCR, with one record for every CDR3 protein. The sample has hundreds of thousands of distinct CDR3 sequences; less than 45% are singletons. No fewer than 7 million PBMCs went into each sample. Extracted total RNA amounted to at least 6 micrograms for each sample. There are a few counts of this clonotype. Its antigen remains unknown.

The sequence was collected from a man aged 80 or over in good health. Sequencing was carried out using blood. The V call is TRBV20-1, the J call TRBJ2-5, with 9 bases that match TRBD2. CDR3 sequence reads: CSAPDWGGRGYNEQYF. Here the CDR3 DNA reads TGCAGTGCCCCGGATTGGGGCGGGAGGGGTTACAATGAGCAGTACTTC.